This T cell receptor (beta chain) was sequenced in a study of Ad26.COV2.S vaccination and SARS-CoV-2 variants. Study at large: Sample donor was a member of the COV1001 Ad26.COV2.S trial arm. In the study, Ad26.COV2.S was injected intramuscularly once, or twice 56 days apart. The study's findings and limits: Vaccine and placebo recipients had similar non-spike TCR breadth.

Regarding treatment: some 20 received Ad26.COV2.S at low or high dose, single or two shots; several received placebo; per-sample allocation not given. All samples were drawn on day 63, counting from the first vaccine or placebo injection. For this clone: The antigen is unknown.

Using immunoSEQ multiplex PCR, the repertoire was profiled, and TCRdb retains in-frame clones only, with some absent. The sample contains almost 400,000 clones, about 88% of which appear only once. This specimen consisted of peripheral blood, obtained in a trial of Ad26.COV2.S vaccine versus placebo. The clonotype originates from a person between 18 and 59 years old who received the Ad26.COV2.S COVID-19 vaccine or a placebo.

The CDR3 protein is CASSQVTGRTSGNTIYF. The CDR3, as DNA: TGTGCCAGCAGCCAAGTCACCGGGCGGACCTCTGGAAACACCATATATTTT. The rearrangement joins TRBV4-2 to TRBJ1-3; the D is unclear. Germline V gene sequence: CDR1 LGHNA, CDR2 YNFKEQ. V was shortened by 1 base and J by 0 bases, with 13 bases between the two germline ends. The CDR3 sequence is 17 residues long.